The source of this T cell receptor (beta chain) is a study of glioma-infiltrating T cells. Study results and caveats: Gliomas, especially low-grade, showed above-expected tissue-blood divergence; non-neoplastic patients showed below.

The iRepertoire nested amplicon-rescue multiplex PCR amplified TCR alpha and beta CDR3s from RNA. Each CDR3 protein gets one entry after TCRdb re-called the multiplex PCR reads with MiXCR. The sample records 150,000 or so distinct CDR3 sequences, 30% to 40% being singletons. Germline CDR1 is MDHEN and CDR2 is SYDVKM. The CDR3 has 17 residues. After removal of 4 bases from V and 4 bases from J, the junction contained 11 bases not matched to a gene. The sample holds a few counts of this clonotype. Its antigen is not known. This receptor was identified in a human donor with low-grade glioma or glioblastoma, undergoing nonglioma brain surgery, or in good health (not recorded which). The sequencing sample was made of glioma tissue, nonneoplastic brain tissue, or PBMCs (not recorded which). This chain uses TRBV28 with TRBJ2-7, with 12 nucleotides matching TRBD2. CDR3 protein: CASSSSATSGRGYEQYF. The CDR3 DNA reads as TGTGCCAGCAGTTCTTCCGCGACTAGCGGGAGAGGTTACGAGCAGTACTTC. Based on the CDR3 plus reference TRBV28 and TRBJ2-7, the full variable domain is DVKVTQSSRYLVKRTGEKVFLECVQDMDHENMFWYRQDPGLGLRLIYFSYDVKMKEKGDIPEGYSVSREKKERFSLILESASTNQTSMYLCASSSSATSGRGYEQYFGPGTRLTVT.